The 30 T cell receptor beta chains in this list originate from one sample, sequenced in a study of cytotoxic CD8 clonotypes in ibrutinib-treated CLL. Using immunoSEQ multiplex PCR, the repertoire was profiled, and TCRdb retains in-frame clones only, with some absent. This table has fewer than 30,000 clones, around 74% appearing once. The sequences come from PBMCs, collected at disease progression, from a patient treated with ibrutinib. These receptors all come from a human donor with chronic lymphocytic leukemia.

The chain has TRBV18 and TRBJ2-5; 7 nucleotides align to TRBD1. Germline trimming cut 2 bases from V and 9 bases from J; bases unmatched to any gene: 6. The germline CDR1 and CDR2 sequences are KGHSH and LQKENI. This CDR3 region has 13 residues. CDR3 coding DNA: TGTGCCAGCTCACCAGGACAGGTTCCGCCCCAGTACTTC. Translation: CASSPGQVPPQYF.

The CDR3 DNA reads as TGCAGTGCTAGAAACCCGGAACATACTTTCTTT. Its protein is CSARNPEHTFF. V gene TRBV20-1 combines with J gene TRBJ1-1; no clear D gene. This CDR3 region has 11 residues. V was shortened by 2 bases and J by 12 bases, with 13 bases between the two germline ends. Germline lookup yields CDR1 DFQATT and CDR2 SNEGSKA (reference sequence).

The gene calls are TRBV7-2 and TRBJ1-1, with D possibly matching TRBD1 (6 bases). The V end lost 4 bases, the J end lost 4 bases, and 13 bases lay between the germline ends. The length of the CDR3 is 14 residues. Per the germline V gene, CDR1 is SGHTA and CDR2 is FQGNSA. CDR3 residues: CASSSGGRATEAFF. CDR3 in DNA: TGTGCCAGCAGCTCCGGGGGCAGGGCCACTGAAGCTTTCTTT.

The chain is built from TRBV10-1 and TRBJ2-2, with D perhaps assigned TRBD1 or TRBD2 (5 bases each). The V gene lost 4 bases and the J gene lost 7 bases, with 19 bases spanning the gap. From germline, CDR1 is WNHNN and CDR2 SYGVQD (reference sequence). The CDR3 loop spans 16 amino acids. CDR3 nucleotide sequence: TGCGCCAGCAGTGCCCGGGACCAAACATATGGCGGGGAGCTGTTTTTT. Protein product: CASSARDQTYGGELFF.

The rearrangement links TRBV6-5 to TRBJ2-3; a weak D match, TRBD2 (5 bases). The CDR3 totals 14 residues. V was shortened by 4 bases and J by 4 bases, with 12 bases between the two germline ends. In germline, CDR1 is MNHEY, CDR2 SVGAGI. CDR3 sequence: CASSFLRGADTQYF. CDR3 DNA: TGTGCCAGCAGTTTTCTCCGGGGAGCAGATACGCAGTATTTT.

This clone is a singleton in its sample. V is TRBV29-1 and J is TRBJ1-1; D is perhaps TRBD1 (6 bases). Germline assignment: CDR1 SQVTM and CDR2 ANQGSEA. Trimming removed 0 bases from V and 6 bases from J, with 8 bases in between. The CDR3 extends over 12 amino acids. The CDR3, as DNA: TGCAGCGTTGAAGATAGGGGGGCTGAAGCTTTCTTT. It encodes CSVEDRGAEAFF.

The CDR3 region is CASSTGFSNQPQHF. The CDR3 DNA follows: TGCGCCAGCTCGACAGGGTTTAGCAATCAGCCCCAGCATTTT. This rearrangement joins TRBV4-1 to TRBJ1-5, with 7 bases that match TRBD1. The CDR3 length is 14 residues. The J segment lost 0 bases and the V segment lost 8 bases, leaving 4 bases of the junction unmatched. CDR1 is MGHRA and CDR2 is YSYEKL in the germline V gene.

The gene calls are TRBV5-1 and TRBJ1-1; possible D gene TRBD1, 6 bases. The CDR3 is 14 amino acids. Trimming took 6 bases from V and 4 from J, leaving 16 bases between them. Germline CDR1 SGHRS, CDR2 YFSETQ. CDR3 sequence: CASILSTGSTEAFF. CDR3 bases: TGCGCCAGCATCCTGTCTACAGGGAGCACTGAAGCTTTCTTT.

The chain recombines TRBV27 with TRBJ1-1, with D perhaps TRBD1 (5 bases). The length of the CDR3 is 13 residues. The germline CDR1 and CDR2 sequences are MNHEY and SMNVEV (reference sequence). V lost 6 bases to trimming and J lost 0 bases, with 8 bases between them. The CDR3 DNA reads TGTGCCAGCAGCCCGACAGTGAACACTGAAGCTTTCTTT. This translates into CASSPTVNTEAFF.

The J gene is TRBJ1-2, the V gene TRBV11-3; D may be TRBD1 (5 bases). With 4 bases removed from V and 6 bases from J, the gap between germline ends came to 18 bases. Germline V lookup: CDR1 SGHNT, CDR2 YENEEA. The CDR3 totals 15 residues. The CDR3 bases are TGTGCCAGCAGCTCATCTTTCGGGGGAGGGCATGGCTACACCTTC. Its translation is CASSSSFGGGHGYTF.

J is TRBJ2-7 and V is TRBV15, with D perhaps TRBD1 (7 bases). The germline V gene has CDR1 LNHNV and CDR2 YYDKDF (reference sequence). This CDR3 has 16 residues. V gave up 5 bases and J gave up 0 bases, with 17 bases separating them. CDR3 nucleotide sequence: TGTGCCACCAGCGGGGGATGGGGGGACAGCTCCTACGAGCAGTACTTC. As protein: CATSGGWGDSSYEQYF.

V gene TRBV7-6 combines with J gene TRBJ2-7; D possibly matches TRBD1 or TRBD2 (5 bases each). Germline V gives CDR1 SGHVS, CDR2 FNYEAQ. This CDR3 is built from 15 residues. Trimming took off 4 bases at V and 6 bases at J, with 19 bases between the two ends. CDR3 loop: CASSSTDFPGSEQYF. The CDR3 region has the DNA TGTGCCAGCAGCTCGACAGATTTTCCGGGGAGCGAGCAGTACTTC.

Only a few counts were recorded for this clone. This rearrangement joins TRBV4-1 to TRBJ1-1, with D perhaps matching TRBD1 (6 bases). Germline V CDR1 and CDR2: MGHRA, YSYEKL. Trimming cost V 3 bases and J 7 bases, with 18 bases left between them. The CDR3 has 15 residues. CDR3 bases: TGCGCCAGCAGCCATTTCAGGGGAAAGGAGAATGAAGCTTTCTTT. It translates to CASSHFRGKENEAFF.

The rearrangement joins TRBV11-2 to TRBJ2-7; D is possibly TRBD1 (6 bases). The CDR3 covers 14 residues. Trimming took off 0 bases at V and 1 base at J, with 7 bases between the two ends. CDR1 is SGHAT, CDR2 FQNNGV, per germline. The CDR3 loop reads CASSLDRGSYEQYF. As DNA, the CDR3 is TGTGCCAGCAGCTTAGACAGGGGATCCTACGAGCAGTACTTC.

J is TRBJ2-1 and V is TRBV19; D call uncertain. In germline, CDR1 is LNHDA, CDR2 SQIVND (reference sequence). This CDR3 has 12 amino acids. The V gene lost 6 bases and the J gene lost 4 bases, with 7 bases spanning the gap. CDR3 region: CASSQDYNEQFF. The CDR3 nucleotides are TGTGCCAGTAGCCAGGATTACAATGAGCAGTTCTTC.

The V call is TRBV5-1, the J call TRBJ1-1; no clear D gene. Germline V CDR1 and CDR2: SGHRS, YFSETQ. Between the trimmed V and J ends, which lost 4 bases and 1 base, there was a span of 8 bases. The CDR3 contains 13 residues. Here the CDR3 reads CASSTGANTEAFF. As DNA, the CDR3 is TGCGCCAGCAGCACGGGAGCGAACACTGAAGCTTTCTTT.

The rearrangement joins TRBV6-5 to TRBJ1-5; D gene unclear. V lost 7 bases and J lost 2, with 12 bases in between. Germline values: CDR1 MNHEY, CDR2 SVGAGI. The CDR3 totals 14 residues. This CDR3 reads CASKGEGGNQPQHF. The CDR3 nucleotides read TGTGCCAGCAAGGGAGAAGGTGGCAATCAGCCCCAGCATTTT.

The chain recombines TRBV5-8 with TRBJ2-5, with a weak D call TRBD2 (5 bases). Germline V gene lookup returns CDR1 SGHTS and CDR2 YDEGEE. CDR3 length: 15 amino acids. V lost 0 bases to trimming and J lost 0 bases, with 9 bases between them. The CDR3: CASSLGRWDQETQYF. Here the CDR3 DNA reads TGTGCCAGCAGCTTGGGGAGGTGGGACCAAGAGACCCAGTACTTC.

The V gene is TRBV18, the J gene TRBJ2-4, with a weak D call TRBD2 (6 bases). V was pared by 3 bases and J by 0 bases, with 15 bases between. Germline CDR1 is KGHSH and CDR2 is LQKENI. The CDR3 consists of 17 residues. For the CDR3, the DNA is TGTGCCAGCTCACCCCGGGCGGGGATCCTAGCCAAAAACATTCAGTACTTC. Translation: CASSPRAGILAKNIQYF.

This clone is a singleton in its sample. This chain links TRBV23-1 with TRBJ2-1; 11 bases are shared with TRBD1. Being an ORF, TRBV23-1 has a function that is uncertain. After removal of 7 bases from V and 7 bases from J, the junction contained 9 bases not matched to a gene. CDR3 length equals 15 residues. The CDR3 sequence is CASTPRDRGWNEQFF. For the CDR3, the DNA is TGCGCCAGCACCCCCCGGGACAGGGGGTGGAATGAGCAGTTCTTC.

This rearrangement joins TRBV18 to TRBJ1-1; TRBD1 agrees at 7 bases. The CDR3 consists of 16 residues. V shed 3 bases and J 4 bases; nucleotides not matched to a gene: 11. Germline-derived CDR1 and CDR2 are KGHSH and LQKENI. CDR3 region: CASSPLATGNPTEAFF. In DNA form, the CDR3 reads TGTGCCAGCTCACCCCTCGCGACAGGGAATCCCACTGAAGCTTTCTTT. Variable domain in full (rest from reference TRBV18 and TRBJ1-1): NAGVMQNPRHLVRRRGQEARLRCSPMKGHSHVYWYRQLPEEGLKFMVYLQKENIIDESGMPKERFSAEFPKEGPSILRIQQVVRGDSAAYFCASSPLATGNPTEAFFGQGTRLTVV.

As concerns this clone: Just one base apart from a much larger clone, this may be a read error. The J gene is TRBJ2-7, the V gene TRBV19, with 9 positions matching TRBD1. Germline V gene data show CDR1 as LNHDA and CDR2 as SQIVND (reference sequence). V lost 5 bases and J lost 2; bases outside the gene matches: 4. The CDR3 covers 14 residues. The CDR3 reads CASSPRQGAYEQYF. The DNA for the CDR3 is TGTGCCAGTAGTCCCAGACAGGGGGCCTACGAGCAGTACTTC. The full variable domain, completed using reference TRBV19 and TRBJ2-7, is DGGITQSPKYLFRKEGQNVTLSCEQNLNHDAMYWYRQDPGQGLRLIYYSQIVNDFQKGDIAEGYSVSREKKESFPLTVTSAQKNPTAFYLCASSPRQGAYEQYFGPGTRLTVT.

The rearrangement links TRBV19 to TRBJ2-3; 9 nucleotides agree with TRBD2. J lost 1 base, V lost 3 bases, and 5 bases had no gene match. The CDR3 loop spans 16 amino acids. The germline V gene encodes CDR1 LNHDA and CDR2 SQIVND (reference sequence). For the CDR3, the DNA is TGTGCCAGTAGTATTATGTCTAGCGGGGGCACAGATACGCAGTATTTT. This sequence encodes CASSIMSSGGTDTQYF.

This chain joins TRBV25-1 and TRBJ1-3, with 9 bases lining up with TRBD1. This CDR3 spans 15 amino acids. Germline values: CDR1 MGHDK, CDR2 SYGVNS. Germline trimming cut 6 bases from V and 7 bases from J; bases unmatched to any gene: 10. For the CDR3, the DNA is TGTGCCAGCAGCGATCCGACAGGGGGAAGGAACACCATATATTTT. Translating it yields CASSDPTGGRNTIYF.

CDR3 residues: CASSLDVGGITDTQYF. For the CDR3, the DNA is TGTGCCAGCAGCTTAGATGTCGGGGGGATCACAGATACGCAGTATTTT. The chain carries TRBV7-8 and TRBJ2-3; 7 nucleotides match TRBD2. Germline-derived CDR1 and CDR2 are SGHVS and FQNEAQ. The CDR3 totals 16 residues. V lost 1 base and J lost 2; bases outside the gene matches: 6.

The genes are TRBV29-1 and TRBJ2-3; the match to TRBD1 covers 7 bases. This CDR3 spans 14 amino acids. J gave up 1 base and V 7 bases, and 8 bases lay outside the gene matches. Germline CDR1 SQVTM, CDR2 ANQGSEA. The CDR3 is CSAPTGSGTDTQYF. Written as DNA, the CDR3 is TGCAGCGCCCCGACAGGGTCGGGCACAGATACGCAGTATTTT.

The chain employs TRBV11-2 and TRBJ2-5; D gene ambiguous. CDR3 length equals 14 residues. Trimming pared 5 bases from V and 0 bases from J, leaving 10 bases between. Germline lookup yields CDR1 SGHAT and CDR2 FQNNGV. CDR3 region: CASSPRLYQETQYF. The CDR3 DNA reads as TGTGCCAGCAGCCCCCGGTTGTACCAAGAGACCCAGTACTTC.

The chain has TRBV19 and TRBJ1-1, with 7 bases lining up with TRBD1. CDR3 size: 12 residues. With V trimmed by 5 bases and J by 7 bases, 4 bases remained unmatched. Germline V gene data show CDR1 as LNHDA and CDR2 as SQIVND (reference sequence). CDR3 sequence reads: CASSPRQGEAFF. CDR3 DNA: TGTGCCAGTAGTCCAAGACAGGGTGAAGCTTTCTTT.

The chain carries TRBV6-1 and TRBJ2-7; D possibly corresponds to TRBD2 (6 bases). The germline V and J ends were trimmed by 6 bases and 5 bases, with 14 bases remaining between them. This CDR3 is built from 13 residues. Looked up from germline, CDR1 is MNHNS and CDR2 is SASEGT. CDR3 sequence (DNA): TGTGCCAGCAGCAGGACTATGGGGAACGAGCAGTACTTC. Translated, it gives CASSRTMGNEQYF.

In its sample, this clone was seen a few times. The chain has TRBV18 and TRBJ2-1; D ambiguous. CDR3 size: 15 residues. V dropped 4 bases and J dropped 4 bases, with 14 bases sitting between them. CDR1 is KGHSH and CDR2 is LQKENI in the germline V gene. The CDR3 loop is CASSLDADGYNEQFF. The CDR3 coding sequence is TGTGCCAGCTCACTCGATGCAGATGGGTACAATGAGCAGTTCTTC.